These 10 T cell receptor beta chains came from one sample sequenced in a study of prognosis after radiotherapy for stage I lung cancer. Amplification of TCR beta CDR3 from genomic DNA used two-round multiplex PCR. Individual primers that were specific to each TRBV and TRBJ gene served in first-round PCR. TCRdb used MiXCR to reprocess the multiplex PCR reads, holding one entry per CDR3 protein. The sample lists approximately 51,000 distinct CDR3 sequences; 30% to 35% were seen once. This sample comprised PBMCs, obtained before or after stereotactic body radiation therapy (not recorded which). These receptors were collected from a donor of 50 years or more with non-small cell lung cancer.

This clonotype was counted at least ten times. The chain links TRBV7-2 to TRBJ1-2; D remains unclear. The CDR3 covers 13 residues. Trimming left V 2 bases short and J 8 bases short, with 12 bases between. Germline CDR1 and CDR2: SGHTA and FQGNSA. In DNA, the CDR3 is TGTGCCAGCAGCTTAAACTTTGGGTGGGGCTACACCTTC. Its protein is CASSLNFGWGYTF.

This clonotype was observed at least ten times. The rearrangement joins TRBV6-5 to TRBJ1-1; D unclear. Germline values: CDR1 MNHEY, CDR2 SVGAGI. The CDR3 length is 15 residues. Trimming stripped 2 bases from V and 2 bases from J, with 12 bases between. CDR3 coding DNA: TGTGCCAGCAGTTACGGGCAGCCAGATAACACTGAAGCTTTCTTT. It is translated as CASSYGQPDNTEAFF.

At least ten counts were recorded for this clonotype. The rearrangement links TRBV30 to TRBJ2-3; 12 bases line up with TRBD2. Germline CDR1 and CDR2: GTSNPN and SVGIG (reference sequence). J lost 2 bases, V lost 0 bases, and 6 bases had no gene match. CDR3 size: 17 residues. CDR3 region: CAWSVFGLAGTTDTQYF. Here the CDR3 DNA reads TGTGCCTGGAGTGTATTCGGACTAGCGGGGACCACAGATACGCAGTATTTT.

The table lists this clonotype with many counts. The CDR3 nucleotides read TGTGCCAGCAGTACAAGGACACCTGGCCTAAACATTCAGTACTTC. It encodes CASSTRTPGLNIQYF. The chain recombines TRBV12-3 or TRBV12-4 with TRBJ2-4, with D perhaps matching TRBD1 (5 bases). Deletions cut 5 bases from V and 6 bases from J, with 17 bases between. CDR3 length: 15 amino acids.

This clonotype was detected ten times or more. The gene calls are TRBV6-5 and TRBJ1-2; possibly TRBD1 for D (5 bases). The ends were cut back, 0 bases at V and 3 bases at J, with 11 bases in the middle. Germline V gives CDR1 MNHEY, CDR2 SVGAGI. The CDR3 is 15 amino acids. The DNA for the CDR3 is TGTGCCAGCAGTTACTCAGGTGCAGGGTACTATGGCTACACCTTC. Encoded protein: CASSYSGAGYYGYTF.

Details on this clonotype: Lacking the conserved final phenylalanine or tryptophan, this CDR3 likely reflects a read error. V and J are TRBV7-9 and TRBJ2-3, with TRBD2 matching 7 bases. There are 15 residues in the CDR3. The germline gives CDR1 SEHNR, CDR2 FQNEAQ (reference sequence). The junction had 11 bases not matched to a gene; V was cut back by 6 bases and J by 5 bases. The CDR3 DNA follows: TGTGCCAGCAGACATTATGGGGGGGGGGAAGATACGCAGTATTCT. This gives the protein CASRHYGGGEDTQYS.

In this sample, this clonotype turned up many times. In DNA, the CDR3 is TGTGCCAGCAGCTTAGGGGCTGCTATGGGTACGCAGTATTTT. Amino acids: CASSLGAAMGTQYF. The chain recombines TRBV7-3 with TRBJ2-3; possible D gene TRBD1, 5 bases. CDR3 size: 14 residues. Germline CDR1 is SGHTA and CDR2 is FQGTGA. V was clipped by 2 bases and J by 8 bases, with 14 bases between them.

This clonotype was detected many times. V gene TRBV5-1 combines with J gene TRBJ2-1; D is unclear. Germline assignment: CDR1 SGHRS and CDR2 YFSETQ. The CDR3 loop spans 14 amino acids. The ends were cut back, 8 bases at V and 2 bases at J, with 14 bases in the middle. The CDR3 is CASQREDPYNEQFF. DNA of the CDR3: TGCGCCAGTCAGAGAGAAGACCCCTACAATGAGCAGTTCTTC. The whole variable domain, filled in from reference TRBV5-1 and TRBJ2-1, reads KAGVTQTPRYLIKTRGQQVTLSCSPISGHRSVSWYQQTPGQGLQFLFEYFSETQRNKGNFPGRFSGRQFSNSRSEMNVSTLELGDSALYLCASQREDPYNEQFFGPGTRLTVL.

On this clonotype itself: A junction boundary mismatches the germline segment, possibly from a read error. The J gene is TRBJ1-6, the V gene TRBV6-1, with D hard to call. In germline, CDR1 is MNHNS, CDR2 SASEGT. This CDR3 has 12 amino acids. DNA of the CDR3: TGTGCCAGCAGGCTACCGGACTCACGCCTCCACTTT. Amino acid sequence: CASRLPDSRLHF.

In this sample, this clonotype turned up many times. The DNA for the CDR3 is TGTGCCAGCAGCAATCGGGGCCAGAACACTGAAGCTTTCTTT. It translates to CASSNRGQNTEAFF. V usage is TRBV7-9 and J usage is TRBJ1-1; D might be TRBD1 (5 bases). This CDR3 contains 14 residues. V was shortened by 5 bases and J by 1 base, with 11 bases between the two germline ends. Germline lookup yields CDR1 SEHNR and CDR2 FQNEAQ (reference sequence). Complete variable domain (other parts from reference TRBV7-9 and TRBJ1-1): DTGVSQNPRHKITKRGQNVTFRCDPISEHNRLYWYRQTLGQGPEFLTYFQNEAQLEKSRLLSDRFSAERPKGSFSTLEIQRTEQGDSAMYLCASSNRGQNTEAFFGQGTRLTVV.